A single sample is the source of the 17 T cell receptor beta chains below, sequenced in a study of neurological immune-mediated disorders (dated by TCRdb to between 2019 and 2020). This specimen's time point label, per the study, means: longitudinal time-point 2. The library was built by means of 5' RACE. Sequencing was performed on an Illumina HiSeq 2500. TCRdb cleaned the public reads at Q25 with fastp, built clones with MiXCR and kept in-frame beta chains. Entries are consolidated by CDR3 protein sequence, retaining the most common genes and DNA. Across this sample there are about 33,000 distinct CDR3 sequences, with 10% to 15% seen only once. The ten top clones hold around 2.3% of the sample. The sample consisted of PBMCs. The source is a middle-aged woman in good health.

The chain recombines TRBV6-5 with TRBJ1-3; D gene uncertain. Germline loops: CDR1 MNHEY, CDR2 SVGAGI. CDR3 length: 14 amino acids. Trimming removed 6 bases at V and 0 bases at J, with 9 bases between. The CDR3 loop reads CASRPHNSGNTIYF. CDR3 DNA sequence: TGTGCCAGCAGACCGCACAACTCTGGAAACACCATATATTTT.

This clonotype was seen repeatedly, ten times or more. V usage is TRBV6-2 or TRBV6-3 and J usage is TRBJ2-4; 11 positions agree with TRBD2. V lost 5 bases, J lost 3 bases, and 0 bases stayed unmatched. The CDR3 totals 14 residues. Germline CDR1 is MNHEY and CDR2 is SVGEGT. The CDR3, as DNA: TGTGCCAGCAGTGGGACTAGCGGCAAAAACATTCAGTACTTC. It codes for CASSGTSGKNIQYF.

This chain uses TRBV10-3 with TRBJ1-4; weak D call: TRBD1 (5 bases). Germline-derived CDR1 and CDR2 are ENHRY and SYGVKD. The CDR3 is 12 residues long. V lost 4 bases, J lost 13 bases, and 13 bases lay in between. The CDR3 DNA sequence: TGTGCCATCAGTGTGACAGATCGAATACTGTTTTTT. This sequence encodes CAISVTDRILFF.

This clonotype was counted many times. Germline and junction disagree at one end, which may indicate a read error. CDR3 sequence reads: CASSQDAPPVHQETQYF. CDR3 bases: TGCGCCAGCAGCCAAGACGCTCCTCCCGTTCACCAGGAGACCCAGTACTTC. The chain combines TRBV4-3 with TRBJ2-5; no definite D call. Germline lookup yields CDR1 LGHNA and CDR2 YSLEER. This CDR3 has 17 residues.

This clonotype came up many times. This chain uses TRBV20-1 with TRBJ2-1; D is perhaps TRBD2 (5 bases). CDR3 length: 14 amino acids. V shed 2 bases and J shed 4 bases, with 12 bases lying between them. The germline CDR1 and CDR2 sequences are DFQATT and SNEGSKA (reference sequence). CDR3 nucleotides: TGCAGTGCTAGAAGGCTAGAGGGATACAATGAGCAGTTCTTC. It yields the protein CSARRLEGYNEQFF.

This clonotype was counted at least ten times. The V call is TRBV7-2, the J call TRBJ1-1; no definite D call. Germline CDR1 and CDR2: SGHTA and FQGNSA. The length of the CDR3 is 17 residues. V shed 1 base and J shed 3 bases, with 18 bases lying between them. CDR3 protein: CASSLVVVAGVYTEAFF. CDR3 nucleotide sequence: TGTGCCAGCAGCTTAGTCGTGGTAGCGGGCGTGTACACTGAAGCTTTCTTT.

The rearrangement uses TRBV5-1 and TRBJ2-1; no reliable D call. V was pared by 0 bases and J by 4 bases, with 11 bases between. CDR3 length: 15 amino acids. Germline CDR1 is SGHRS and CDR2 is YFSETQ. CDR3 residues: CASSLDPANYNEQFF. DNA of the CDR3: TGCGCCAGCAGCTTGGACCCAGCAAATTACAATGAGCAGTTCTTC.

At least ten counts were recorded for this clonotype. The gene calls are TRBV5-4 and TRBJ1-1; maybe TRBD1 (6 bases). This CDR3 has 15 residues. The V end lost 0 bases, the J end lost 0 bases, and 9 bases lay between the germline ends. The germline V gene has CDR1 SGHNT and CDR2 YYREEE (reference sequence). The CDR3 DNA reads TGTGCCAGCAGCTTGGGTGACAGGATGAACACTGAAGCTTTCTTT. Translated, it gives CASSLGDRMNTEAFF.

This clonotype was counted at least ten times. The chain uses TRBV4-1 and TRBJ2-4; D is undetermined. The V gene lost 4 bases and the J gene lost 8 bases, with 3 bases spanning the gap. This CDR3 comprises 10 residues. The V gene's germline CDR1 is MGHRA and CDR2 YSYEKL. The CDR3 DNA follows: TGCGCCAGCAGCCGGGACATTCAGTACTTC. Amino acid sequence: CASSRDIQYF.

Ten or more counts support this clonotype. V usage is TRBV29-1 and J usage is TRBJ2-7, with a possible D match to TRBD1 (5 bases). Germline V gene sequence: CDR1 SQVTM, CDR2 ANQGSEA. The CDR3 runs 12 residues. With 6 bases removed from V and 0 bases from J, the gap between germline ends came to 9 bases. The chain's CDR3 is CSVADSSYEQYF. Here the CDR3 DNA reads TGCAGCGTGGCAGACAGCTCCTACGAGCAGTACTTC.

This clonotype was recorded many times. The rearrangement links TRBV25-1 to TRBJ1-2; maybe TRBD1 (5 bases). Deletions cut 2 bases from V and 3 bases from J, with 16 bases between. CDR1 is MGHDK, CDR2 SYGVNS, per germline. The CDR3 is 16 amino acids. CDR3 DNA sequence: TGTGCCAGCAGTGAACGGGGAGCAGGGCGGGACTATGGCTACACCTTC. This sequence encodes CASSERGAGRDYGYTF.

This clonotype appeared many times. The chain carries TRBV20-1 and TRBJ1-6; 8 bases align to TRBD1. The ends lost 5 bases at V and 10 bases at J; junction bases unmatched: 10. CDR1 and CDR2 (germline): DFQATT, SNEGSKA (reference sequence). The CDR3 totals 14 residues. Written as DNA, the CDR3 is TGCAGTGCTCGGGTCGGGACAGGTAGATCACCCCTCCACTTT. This translates into CSARVGTGRSPLHF.

This clonotype came up many times. The chain uses TRBV5-6 and TRBJ2-7; D might be TRBD1 (6 bases). This CDR3 is 16 amino acids long. CDR1 and CDR2 from the germline V gene are SGHDT and YYEEEE. Trimming took off 1 base at V and 2 bases at J, with 16 bases between the two ends. CDR3 sequence (DNA): TGTGCCAGCAGCTTGTGGGACAACAACTACCCCTACGAGCAGTACTTC. Residues: CASSLWDNNYPYEQYF.

This clonotype was recorded at least ten times. CDR3 DNA: TGCGCCAGCAGCATAGGGACGGTAGCTGAGCAGTTCTTC. It translates to CASSIGTVAEQFF. The J gene is TRBJ2-1, the V gene TRBV5-1; tentatively, D is TRBD1 or TRBD2 (5 bases each). The CDR3 totals 13 residues. Looked up from germline, CDR1 is SGHRS and CDR2 is YFSETQ. V was clipped by 4 bases and J by 9 bases, with 14 bases between them. The full variable domain, rest sourced from reference TRBV5-1 and TRBJ2-1, is KAGVTQTPRYLIKTRGQQVTLSCSPISGHRSVSWYQQTPGQGLQFLFEYFSETQRNKGNFPGRFSGRQFSNSRSEMNVSTLELGDSALYLCASSIGTVAEQFFGPGTRLTVL.

The sample holds many counts of this clonotype. V usage is TRBV4-3 and J usage is TRBJ2-7; tentative D call: TRBD2 (5 bases). Between the trimmed V and J ends, which lost 0 bases and 2 bases, there was a span of 8 bases. The germline CDR1 and CDR2 sequences are LGHNA and YSLEER. The CDR3 totals 14 residues. The CDR3: CASSQEGLTYEQYF. DNA for the CDR3: TGCGCCAGCAGCCAAGAAGGACTCACCTACGAGCAGTACTTC.

CDR3 residues: CASSLGRVSAEQFF. The CDR3 DNA reads as TGCGCCAGCAGCCTCGGGAGGGTCTCGGCTGAGCAGTTCTTC. V is TRBV4-3 and J is TRBJ2-1; 8 bases line up with TRBD2. The CDR3 extends over 14 amino acids. CDR1 LGHNA and CDR2 YSLEER come from the germline V gene. J was trimmed by 9 bases and V by 4 bases; bases with no gene match: 8.

There are many counts of this clonotype. The chain couples TRBV3-1 to TRBJ2-2, with 7 positions matching TRBD2. The CDR3 spans 16 residues. The V and J ends lost 4 bases and 6 bases, in that order; junction bases with no gene match: 11. Germline values: CDR1 LGHDT, CDR2 YNNKEL (reference sequence). The CDR3 region has the DNA TGTGCCAGCAGCCCATTTGGGCGGGAGAGGGCCGGGGAGCTGTTTTTT. Its translation: CASSPFGRERAGELFF. Based on the CDR3 plus reference TRBV3-1 and TRBJ2-2, the full variable domain is DTAVSQTPKYLVTQMGNDKSIKCEQNLGHDTMYWYKQDSKKFLKIMFSYNNKELIINETVPNRFSPKSPDKAHLNLHINSLELGDSAVYFCASSPFGRERAGELFFGEGSRLTVL.